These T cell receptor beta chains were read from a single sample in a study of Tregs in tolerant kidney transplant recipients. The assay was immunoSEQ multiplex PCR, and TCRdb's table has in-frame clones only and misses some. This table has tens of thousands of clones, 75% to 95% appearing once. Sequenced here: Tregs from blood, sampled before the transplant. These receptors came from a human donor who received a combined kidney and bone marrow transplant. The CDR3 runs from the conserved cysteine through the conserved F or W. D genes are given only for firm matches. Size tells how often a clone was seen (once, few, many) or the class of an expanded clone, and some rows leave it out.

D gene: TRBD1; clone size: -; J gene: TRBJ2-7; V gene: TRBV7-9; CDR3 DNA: TGTGCCAGCAGCTTATATGGACAGGGGGCCTACGAGCAGTACTTC; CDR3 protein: CASSLYGQGAYEQYF
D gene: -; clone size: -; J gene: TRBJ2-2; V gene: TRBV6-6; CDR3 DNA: TGTGCCAGCAGTTCCTCCGGGACCTTGAACACCGGGGAGCTGTTTTTT; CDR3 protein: CASSSSGTLNTGELFF
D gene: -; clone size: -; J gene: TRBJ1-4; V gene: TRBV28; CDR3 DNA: TGTGCCAGCAGTTCCTCGGGCGGAAGAAATGAAAAACTGTTTTTT; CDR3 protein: CASSSSGGRNEKLFF
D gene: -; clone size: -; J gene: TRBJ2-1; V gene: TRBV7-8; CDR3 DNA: TGTGCCAGCAGCTTAGGACGCTACAATGAGCAGTTCTTC; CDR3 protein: CASSLGRYNEQFF
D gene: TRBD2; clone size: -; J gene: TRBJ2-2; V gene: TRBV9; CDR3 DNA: TGTGCCAGCAGCGTCGGACTAGCGGGTGGAACCGGGGAGCTGTTTTTT; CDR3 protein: CASSVGLAGGTGELFF
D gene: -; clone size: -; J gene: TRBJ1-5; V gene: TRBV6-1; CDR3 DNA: TGTGCCAGCAGGGGGGACTTAAGCAATCAGCCCCAGCATTTT; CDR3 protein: CASRGDLSNQPQHF
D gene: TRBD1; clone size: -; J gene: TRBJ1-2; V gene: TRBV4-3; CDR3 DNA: TGCGCCAGCAGCCAAGAAGGACAGGCTAACTATGGCTACACCTTC; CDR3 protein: CASSQEGQANYGYTF
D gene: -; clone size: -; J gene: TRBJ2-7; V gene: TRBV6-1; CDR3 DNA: TGTGCCAGCAGTGAAGCTGAGACTAGAGGTGGGCAGTACTTC; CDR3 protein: CASSEAETRGGQYF
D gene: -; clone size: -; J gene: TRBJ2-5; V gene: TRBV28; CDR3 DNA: TGTGCCAGCAATAGCGCCCAAGAGACCCAGTACTTC; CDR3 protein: CASNSAQETQYF
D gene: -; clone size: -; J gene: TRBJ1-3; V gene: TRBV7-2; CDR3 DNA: TGTGCCAGCAGCTTAAATGTTGGTTACTCTGGAAACACCATATATTTT; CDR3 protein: CASSLNVGYSGNTIYF
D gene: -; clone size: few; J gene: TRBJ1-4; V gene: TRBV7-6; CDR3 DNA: TGTGCCAGCAGCTTAGGGCCCGTGCAAGAAAAACTGTTTTTT; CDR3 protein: CASSLGPVQEKLFF
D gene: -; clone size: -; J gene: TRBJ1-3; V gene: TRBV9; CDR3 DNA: TGTGCCAGCAGCACAGGGACGGATACTGGAAACACCATATATTTT; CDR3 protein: CASSTGTDTGNTIYF
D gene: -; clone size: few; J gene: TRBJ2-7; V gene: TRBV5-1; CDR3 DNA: TGCGCCAGCAGGGAACAGGCTTACGAGCAGTACTTC; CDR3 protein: CASREQAYEQYF
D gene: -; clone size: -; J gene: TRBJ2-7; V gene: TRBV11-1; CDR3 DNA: TGTGCCAGCAGCTCTACCGTGACCTACGAGCAGTACTTC; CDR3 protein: CASSSTVTYEQYF
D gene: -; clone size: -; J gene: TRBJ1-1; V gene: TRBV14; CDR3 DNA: TGTGCCAGCAGCCTCGGACTGGAGAACACTGAAGCTTTCTTT; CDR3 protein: CASSLGLENTEAFF
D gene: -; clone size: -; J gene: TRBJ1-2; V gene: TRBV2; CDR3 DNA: TGTGCCAGCAGTGTGGGGTCCGGGGGTTACACCTTC; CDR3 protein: CASSVGSGGYTF
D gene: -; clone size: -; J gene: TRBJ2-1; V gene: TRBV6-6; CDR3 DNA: TGTGCCTCTCTCCCCGTGGAGGGCAATGAGCAGTTCTTC; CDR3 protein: CASLPVEGNEQFF
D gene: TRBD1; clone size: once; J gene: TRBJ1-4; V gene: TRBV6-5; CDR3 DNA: TGTGCCAGTGGGACAGGGGGTAATGAAAAACTGTTTTTT; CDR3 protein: CASGTGGNEKLFF
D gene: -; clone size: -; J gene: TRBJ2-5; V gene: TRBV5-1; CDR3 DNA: TGCGCCAGCAGCTTGTCGGGTGGGACCCAAGAGACCCAGTACTTC; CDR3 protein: CASSLSGGTQETQYF
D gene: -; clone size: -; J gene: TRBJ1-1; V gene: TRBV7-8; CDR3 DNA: TGTGCCAGCAGGAGGGGGAATATGAACACTGAAGCTTTCTTT; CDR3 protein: CASRRGNMNTEAFF
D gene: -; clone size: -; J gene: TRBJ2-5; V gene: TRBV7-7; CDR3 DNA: TGTGCCAGCAGCTTTGGGGGCGAAGAGACCCAGTACTTC; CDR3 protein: CASSFGGEETQYF
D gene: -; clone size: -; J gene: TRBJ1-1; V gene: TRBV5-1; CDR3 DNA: TGCGCCAGCAGCTTGGGAACCGGGACTGAAGCTTTCTTT; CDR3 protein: CASSLGTGTEAFF
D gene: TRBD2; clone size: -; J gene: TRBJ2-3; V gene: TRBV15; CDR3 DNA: TGTGCCACCCGTAGACTAGCAGCTAGCACAGATACGCAGTATTTT; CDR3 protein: CATRRLAASTDTQYF
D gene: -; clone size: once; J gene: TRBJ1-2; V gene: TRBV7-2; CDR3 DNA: TGTGCCAGCAGCTTAGATATTGGGGCGACGGCTAACTATGGCTACACCTTC; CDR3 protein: CASSLDIGATANYGYTF
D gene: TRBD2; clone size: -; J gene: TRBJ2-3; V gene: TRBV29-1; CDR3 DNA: TGCAGCGCCGCGGGGGGGCCGGGCACAGATACGCAGTATTTT; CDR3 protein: CSAAGGPGTDTQYF
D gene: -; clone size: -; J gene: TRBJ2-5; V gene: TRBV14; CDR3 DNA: TGTGCCAGCAGCCAAATCCCCAGGCAAGAGCAGTACTTC; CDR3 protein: CASSQIPRQEQYF
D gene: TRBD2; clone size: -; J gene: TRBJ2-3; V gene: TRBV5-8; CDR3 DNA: TGTGCCAGCAGCTCACTAGCGGGAGCCGGAGATACGCAGTATTTT; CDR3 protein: CASSSLAGAGDTQYF
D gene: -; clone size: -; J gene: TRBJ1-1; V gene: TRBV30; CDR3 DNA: TGTGCCTGGATTTATTGGACTGAAGCTTTCTTT; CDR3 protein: CAWIYWTEAFF
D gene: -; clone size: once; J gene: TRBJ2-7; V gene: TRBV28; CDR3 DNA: TGTGCCAGCAGTTTATACGGATACGAGCAGTACTTC; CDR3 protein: CASSLYGYEQYF
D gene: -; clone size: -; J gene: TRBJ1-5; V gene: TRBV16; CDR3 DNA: TGTGCCAGCAGCCAGCACCAGGGTCAGCCCCAGCATTTT; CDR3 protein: CASSQHQGQPQHF
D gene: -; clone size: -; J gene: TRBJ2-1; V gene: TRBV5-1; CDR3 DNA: TGCGCCAGCAGCTTGGGCCTGGACAATGAGCAGTTCTTC; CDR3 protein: CASSLGLDNEQFF
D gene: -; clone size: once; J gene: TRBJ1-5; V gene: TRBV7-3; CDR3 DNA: TGTGCCAGCAGTCCCCGGCCGATTAAGCTGGAGCCCCAGCATTTT; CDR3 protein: CASSPRPIKLEPQHF
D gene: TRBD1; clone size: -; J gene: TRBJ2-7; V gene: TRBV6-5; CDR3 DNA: TGTGCCAGCAGTCGGGGGACAGGGATTTTCGACGAGCAGTACTTC; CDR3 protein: CASSRGTGIFDEQYF
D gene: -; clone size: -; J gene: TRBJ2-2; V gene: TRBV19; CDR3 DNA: TGTGCCAGCGAAGTACTCCGGGGGGCGCTTGGCGGGGAGCTGTTTTTT; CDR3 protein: CASEVLRGALGGELFF
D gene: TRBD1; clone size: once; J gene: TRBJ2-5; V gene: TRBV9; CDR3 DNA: TGTGCCAGCAGCGTAGGGGTGGGGACAGGGGGCACGTCATCCGAAGAGACCCAGTACTTC; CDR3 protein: CASSVGVGTGGTSSEETQYF
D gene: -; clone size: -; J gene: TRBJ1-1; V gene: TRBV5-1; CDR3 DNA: TGCGCCAGCCAAACGAACACAGGCAGTAAAGCTTTCTTT; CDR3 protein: CASQTNTGSKAFF
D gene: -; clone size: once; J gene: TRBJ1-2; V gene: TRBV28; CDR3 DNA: TGTGCCAGCACCCAGACAAGTAACTATGGCTACACCTTC; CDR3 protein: CASTQTSNYGYTF
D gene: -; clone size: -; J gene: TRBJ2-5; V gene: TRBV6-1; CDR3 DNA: TGTGCCAGCAGTGCACAGTTGGAGACCCAGTACTTC; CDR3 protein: CASSAQLETQYF
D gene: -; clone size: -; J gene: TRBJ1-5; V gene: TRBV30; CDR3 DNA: TGTGCCTGGAGTTCGGGAAACGATCAGCCCCAGCATTTT; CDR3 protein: CAWSSGNDQPQHF
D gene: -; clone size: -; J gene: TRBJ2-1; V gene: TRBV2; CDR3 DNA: TGTGCCAGCAATAGAGAGGCGTACAATGAGCAGTTCTTC; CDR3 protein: CASNREAYNEQFF
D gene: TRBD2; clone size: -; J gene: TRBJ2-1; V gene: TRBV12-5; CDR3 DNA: TGTGCTAGTGGTAAAGGACTAGCGGGAGATGAGCAGTTCTTC; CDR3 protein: CASGKGLAGDEQFF
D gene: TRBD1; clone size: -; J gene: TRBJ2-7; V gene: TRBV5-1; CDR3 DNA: TGCGCCAGCAGCTTGGTCCAGGGGGCGTCCGAGCAGTACTTC; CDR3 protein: CASSLVQGASEQYF
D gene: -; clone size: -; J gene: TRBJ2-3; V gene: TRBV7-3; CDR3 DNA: TGTGCCAGCAGCATACAGGGTCGGAGCACAGATACGCAGTATTTT; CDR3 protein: CASSIQGRSTDTQYF
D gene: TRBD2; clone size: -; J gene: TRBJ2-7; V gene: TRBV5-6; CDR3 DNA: TGTGCCAGCCGGCGGGGGTATGAGCAGTACTTC; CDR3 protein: CASRRGYEQYF
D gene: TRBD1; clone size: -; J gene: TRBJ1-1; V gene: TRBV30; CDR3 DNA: TGTGCCTGGAGTGGGGACAGGGTATTGAATTTT; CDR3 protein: CAWSGDRVLNF
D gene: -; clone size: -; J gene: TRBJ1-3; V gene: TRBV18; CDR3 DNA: TGTGCCAGCTCACCAAGTCTGACCTCTGGAAACACCATATATTTT; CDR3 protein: CASSPSLTSGNTIYF
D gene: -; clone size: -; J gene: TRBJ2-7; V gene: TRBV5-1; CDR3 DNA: TGCGCCAGCAGTTTTATACCGGAGGGCCCTTACGAGCAGTACTTC; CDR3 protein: CASSFIPEGPYEQYF
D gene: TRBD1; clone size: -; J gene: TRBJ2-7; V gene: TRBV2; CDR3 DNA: TGTGCCAGCAGGATCAGGGGGCCTTACGAGCAGTACTTC; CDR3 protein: CASRIRGPYEQYF
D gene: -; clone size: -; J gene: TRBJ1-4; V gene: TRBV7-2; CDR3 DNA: TGTGCCAGCAGCTTAGAGGGCAGGACTGCAACTAATGAAAAACTGTTTTTT; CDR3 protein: CASSLEGRTATNEKLFF
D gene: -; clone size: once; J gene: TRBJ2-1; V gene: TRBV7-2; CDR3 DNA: TGTGCCAGCAGCTTAAAGGGGCTCTACAATGAGCAGTTCTTC; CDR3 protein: CASSLKGLYNEQFF
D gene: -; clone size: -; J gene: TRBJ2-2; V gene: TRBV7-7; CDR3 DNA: TGTGCCAGCCGGAGCACCGGGGAGCTGTTTTTT; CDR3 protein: CASRSTGELFF
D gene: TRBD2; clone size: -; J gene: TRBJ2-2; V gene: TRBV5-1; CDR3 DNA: TGCGCCAGCAGCTTGGAGCCGGGGTCTAGCGGGGCGAACACCGGGGAGCTGTTTTTT; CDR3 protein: CASSLEPGSSGANTGELFF